This T cell receptor beta chain was documented in a study of blood T cells in healthy people across ages. Across the study: Per every two T cells, about one barcoded beta molecule was captured by template switching. Study conclusions and caveats: Naive CD4+ cell counts and diversity both ran higher in long-lived than in aged donors. In these data, TCR beta diversity tracked strongly with naive T cell percentage.

A sample-barcoded 5' primer and a J-beta primer mix were used in a second PCR of roughly 7 to 11 cycles. No fewer than 3 million CDR3-containing paired-end reads came from each sample. MiXCR was run by TCRdb on the 5' RACE reads, yielding one entry per CDR3 protein. The repertoire includes about 1.4 million distinct CDR3 sequences, approximately 63% of them detected once, and 6.7% sits in the top ten. About this clonotype: Antigen specificity is unknown.

The CDR3 totals 14 residues. Germline CDR1 is DFQATT and CDR2 is SNEGSKA (reference sequence). V lost 3 bases to trimming and J lost 4 bases, with 15 bases between them. The chain joins TRBV20-1 to TRBJ2-5; D is tentatively TRBD1 or TRBD2 (7 bases each). Sequencing used blood. The clonotype originates from a man aged 18 to 35 in good health. The CDR3 DNA reads TGCAGTGCTAGCAGGGGGGGCCTGGGAGAGACCCAGTACTTC. Its protein product is CSASRGGLGETQYF.